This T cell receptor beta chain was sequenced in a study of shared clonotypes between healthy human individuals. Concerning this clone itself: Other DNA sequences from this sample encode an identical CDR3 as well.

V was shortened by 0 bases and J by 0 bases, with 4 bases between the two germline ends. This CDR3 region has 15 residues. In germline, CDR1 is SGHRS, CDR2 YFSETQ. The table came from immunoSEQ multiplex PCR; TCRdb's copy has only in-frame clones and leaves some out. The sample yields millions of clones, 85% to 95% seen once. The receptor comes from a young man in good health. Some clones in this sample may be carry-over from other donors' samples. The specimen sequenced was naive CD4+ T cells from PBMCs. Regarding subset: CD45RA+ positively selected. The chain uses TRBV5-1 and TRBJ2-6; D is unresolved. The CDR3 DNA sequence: TGCGCCAGCAGCTTGGGGGCCTCTGGGGCCAACGTCCTGACTTTC. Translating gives CASSLGASGANVLTF.